This T cell receptor beta chain was obtained from a study of blood T cell repertoires in COVID-19 (TCRdb year 2020). A note on the overall study: Collaborator samples came from the United States, Italy and Spain and covered acute and convalescent phases of COVID-19. The prospective study material was composed of cDNA or gDNA derived from T cells, B-cell-depleted T cells, or PBMCs. Deeply sampled blood TCRbeta repertoires from subjects exposed to, actively infected with, or recovered from COVID-19 were included in the dataset. A freely available public database, intended as a resource for researchers studying the immune response to SARS-CoV-2, is where the repertoires were released. Samples came from the ongoing ImmuneRACE study (first 160 participants) plus 1,254 subjects from 6 global collaborators. Sample metadata almost always included a de-identified subject ID, COVID-19 status, age in years and sex. Where HLA class I and class II types were available, the types were taken from metadata supplied by the sample provider, not from assay-based typing. The investigation overall reported the following: The quantity of clinical and demographic metadata differed by source and by participant and was supplied without curation.

The immunoSEQ Assay, a bias-controlled multiplex PCR, was used to amplify TCRbeta CDR3 regions from genomic DNA. Under the source paper's analysis protocol: Nucleated cell counts per sample were estimated from amplification of reference gene primers within the assay. To quantify the absolute abundance of each unique TCRbeta CDR3 rearrangement, sequence reads were collapsed and filtered. For each sample, productive Simpson clonality was calculated as the square root of Simpson's diversity index across productive rearrangements. This is the immuneACCESS table as TCRdb keeps it, with only in-frame sequences that have V and J called. A part of the clones is gone; compared with another copy, unresolved V genes explain less than half, and the rest is unexplained. V, J and clone size derive from that table, while D and trimming were established from the DNA sequence. For this sample the table gives some 250,000 clones, of which just over 85% were detected only once. Of the sample, approximately 2.1% falls within the top ten clones.

The CDR3 contains 15 residues, cysteine and phenylalanine counted. Only the CDR3 part of the read is kept: 45 bases, read in frame from the first base. Via the germline V gene, CDR1 is KGHSH and CDR2 LQKENI. Deletion took 10 bases off V and 2 bases off J, with a span of 17 bases between the germline ends. Samples from volunteer blood donors who had recovered from COVID-19 were contributed by a second Seattle source. Whole blood was collected in K2EDTA tubes by collaborating institutions according to the institutions' own protocols. For TCRbeta analysis, collaborators shipped samples as frozen whole blood, isolated PBMCs, or DNA extracted from either of those sample types. A remark on this clone: The antigen it recognizes is unknown. Base quality data are lacking; no much larger clone is found one base away.

This receptor was identified in a man aged 30 to 45 who had recovered from COVID-19. This sequence uses TRBV18 and TRBJ2-2; a weak D assignment points to TRBD1 (5 bases agree). The sequenced material came from peripheral blood. The bases are TGTGCCACCTCGCCCCGACAGAGCAACACCGGGGAGCTGTTTTTT. This is translated as CATSPRQSNTGELFF.